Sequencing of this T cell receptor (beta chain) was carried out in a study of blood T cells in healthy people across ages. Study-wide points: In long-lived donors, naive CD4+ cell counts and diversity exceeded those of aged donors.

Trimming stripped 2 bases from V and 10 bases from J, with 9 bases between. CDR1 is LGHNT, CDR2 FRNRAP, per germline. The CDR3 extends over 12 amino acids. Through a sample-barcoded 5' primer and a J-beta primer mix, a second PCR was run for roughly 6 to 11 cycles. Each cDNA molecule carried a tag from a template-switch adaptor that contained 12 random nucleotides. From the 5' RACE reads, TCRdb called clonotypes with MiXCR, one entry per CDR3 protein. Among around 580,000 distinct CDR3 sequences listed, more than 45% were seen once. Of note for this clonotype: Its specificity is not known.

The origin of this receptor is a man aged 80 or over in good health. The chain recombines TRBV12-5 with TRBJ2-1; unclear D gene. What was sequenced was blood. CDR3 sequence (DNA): TGTGCTAGTGGTTTGCACGACACCGAGCAGTTCTTC. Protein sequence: CASGLHDTEQFF.